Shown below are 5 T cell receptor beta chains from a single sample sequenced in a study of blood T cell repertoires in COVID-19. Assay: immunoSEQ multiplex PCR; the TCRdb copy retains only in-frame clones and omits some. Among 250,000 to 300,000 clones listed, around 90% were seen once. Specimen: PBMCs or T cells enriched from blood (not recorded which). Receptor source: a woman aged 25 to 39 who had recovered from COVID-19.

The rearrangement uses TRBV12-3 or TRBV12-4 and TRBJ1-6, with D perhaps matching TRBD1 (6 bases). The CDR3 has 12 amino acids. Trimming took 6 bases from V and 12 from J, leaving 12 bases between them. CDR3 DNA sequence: TGTGCCAGCAGAGGTACAGGGCAACCCCTCCACTTT. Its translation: CASRGTGQPLHF.

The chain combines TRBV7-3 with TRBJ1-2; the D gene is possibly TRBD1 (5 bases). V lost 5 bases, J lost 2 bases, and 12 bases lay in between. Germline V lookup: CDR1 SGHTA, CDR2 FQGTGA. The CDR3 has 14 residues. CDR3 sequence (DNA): TGTGCCAGCAGCCCAACAGGCCTCAACTATGGCTACACCTTC. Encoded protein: CASSPTGLNYGYTF.

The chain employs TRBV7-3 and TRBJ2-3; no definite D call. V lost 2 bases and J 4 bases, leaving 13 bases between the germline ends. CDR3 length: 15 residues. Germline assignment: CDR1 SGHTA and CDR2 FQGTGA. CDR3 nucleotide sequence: TGTGCCAGCAGCTTAGGTCTCCTAGGCCCAGATACGCAGTATTTT. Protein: CASSLGLLGPDTQYF. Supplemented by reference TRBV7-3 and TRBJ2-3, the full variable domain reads GAGVSQTPSNKVTEKGKYVELRCDPISGHTALYWYRQSLGQGPEFLIYFQGTGAADDSGLPNDRFFAVRPEGSVSTLKIQRTERGDSAVYLCASSLGLLGPDTQYFGPGTRLTVL.

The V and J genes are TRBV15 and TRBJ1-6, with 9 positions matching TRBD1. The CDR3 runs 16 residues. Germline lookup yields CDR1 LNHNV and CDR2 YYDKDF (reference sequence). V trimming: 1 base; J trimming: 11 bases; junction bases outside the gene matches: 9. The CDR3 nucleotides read TGTGCCACCAGCAGAGTGGTCGGGACAGGGCGCACACCCCTCCACTTT. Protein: CATSRVVGTGRTPLHF.

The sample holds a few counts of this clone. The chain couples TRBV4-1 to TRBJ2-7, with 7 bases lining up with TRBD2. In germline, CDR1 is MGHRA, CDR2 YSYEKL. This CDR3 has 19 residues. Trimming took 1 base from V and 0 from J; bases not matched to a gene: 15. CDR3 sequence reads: CASSQVGRSGRGFSYEQYF. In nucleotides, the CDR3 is TGCGCCAGCAGCCAAGTGGGGCGAAGTGGGCGGGGGTTCTCCTACGAGCAGTACTTC.